This T cell receptor beta chain was captured by sequencing in a study of breast tumors, draining lymph nodes, adjacent tissues. Study-level findings and limits: Compared with basal-like, luminal-like tumors shared significantly more repertoire with nontumor tissue. That most tumor T cells come from lymph nodes remained unproven. Tumors had less TCR diversity than lymph nodes, more than nontumor tissue.

V lost 2 bases, J lost 7 bases, and 14 bases lay in between. CDR1 and CDR2 from the germline V gene are MNHEY and SMNVEV (reference sequence). This CDR3 is 15 amino acids long. Comments on this clonotype: Its antigen is as yet unknown.

MiXCR was run by TCRdb on the multiplex PCR reads, yielding one entry per CDR3 protein. Found here are about 230,000 distinct CDR3 sequences, about 34% of them singletons; the top ten hold roughly 1.3%. Samples came from axillary lymph nodes draining the breast cancer. The origin of this receptor is a female donor with breast cancer. Some clones in this sample may be carry-over from other donors' samples. The chain recombines TRBV27 with TRBJ2-2, with D unclear. Sequencing was performed on axillary lymph node tissue. The CDR3 sequence: CASSLVPAVHGELFF. CDR3 nucleotide sequence: TGTGCCAGCAGTTTAGTCCCTGCCGTCCACGGGGAGCTGTTTTTT.